This T cell receptor (beta chain) was identified during a study of human T cells and chemical hapten exposure. Whole-study findings and limits: Counts of TCRs expanded at PT1 correlated positively with patch test score.

TCRdb analysed the RACE reads with MiXCR anew, one entry per CDR3 protein. The data contain about 180,000 distinct CDR3 sequences, around 30% of them singletons. This clonotype occurred a few times. Antigen specificity is unknown. CDR3 length equals 13 residues. CDR1 is MNHNS, CDR2 SASEGT, per germline. Trimming took 1 base from V and 4 from J, leaving 7 bases between them. The time point here: pre-sensitization, week 0. The sample's treatment: therapeutic diphenylcyclopropenone sensitization with weekly scalp DPC. The sample in question was whole blood, obtained in connection with sensitization to the hapten diphenylcyclopropenone (DPC). The chain employs TRBV6-1 and TRBJ2-5, with TRBD2 as a possible D gene (6 bases). This receptor was taken from a woman aged 30 to 39 with alopecia areata. Some clones in this sample may be carry-over from other donors' samples. The CDR3 sequence is CASSEGGVETQYF. In DNA, the CDR3 is TGTGCCAGCAGTGAAGGGGGGGTAGAGACCCAGTACTTC.